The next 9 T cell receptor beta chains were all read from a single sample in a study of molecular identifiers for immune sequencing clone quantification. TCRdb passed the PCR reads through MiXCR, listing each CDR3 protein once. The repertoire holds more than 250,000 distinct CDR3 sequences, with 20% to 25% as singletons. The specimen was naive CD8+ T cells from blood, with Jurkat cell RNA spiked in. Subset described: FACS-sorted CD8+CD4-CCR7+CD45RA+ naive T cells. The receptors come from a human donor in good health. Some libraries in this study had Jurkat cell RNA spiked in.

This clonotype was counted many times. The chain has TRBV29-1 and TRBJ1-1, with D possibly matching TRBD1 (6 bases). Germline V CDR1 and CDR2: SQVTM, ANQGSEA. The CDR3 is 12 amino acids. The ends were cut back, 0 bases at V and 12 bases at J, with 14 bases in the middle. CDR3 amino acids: CSVEDPGAKTFF. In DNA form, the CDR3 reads TGCAGCGTTGAAGATCCGGGGGCGAAAACTTTCTTT.

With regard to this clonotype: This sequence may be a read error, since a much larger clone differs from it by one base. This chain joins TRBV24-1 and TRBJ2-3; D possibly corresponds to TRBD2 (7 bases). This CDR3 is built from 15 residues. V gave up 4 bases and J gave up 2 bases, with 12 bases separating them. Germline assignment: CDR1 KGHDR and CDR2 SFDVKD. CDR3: CATSEDGGPTDTQYF. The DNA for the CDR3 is TGTGCCACCAGTGAAGACGGGGGGCCCACAGATACGCAGTATTTT.

This chain's CDR3 is CASSISQGASAGYTF. Written as DNA, the CDR3 is TGTGCCAGTAGTATATCACAGGGTGCTTCTGCCGGCTACACCTTC. The chain is built from TRBV19 and TRBJ1-2; possible D gene TRBD1, 6 bases. The CDR3 spans 15 residues. Trimming took 2 bases from V and 8 from J, leaving 18 bases between them. In germline, CDR1 is LNHDA, CDR2 SQIVND (reference sequence).

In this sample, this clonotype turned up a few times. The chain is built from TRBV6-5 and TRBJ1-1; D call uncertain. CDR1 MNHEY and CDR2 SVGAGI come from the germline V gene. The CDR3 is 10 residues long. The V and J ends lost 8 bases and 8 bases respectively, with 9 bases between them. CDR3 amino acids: CASSNWEAFF. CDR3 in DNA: TGTGCCAGCTCAAACTGGGAAGCTTTCTTT.

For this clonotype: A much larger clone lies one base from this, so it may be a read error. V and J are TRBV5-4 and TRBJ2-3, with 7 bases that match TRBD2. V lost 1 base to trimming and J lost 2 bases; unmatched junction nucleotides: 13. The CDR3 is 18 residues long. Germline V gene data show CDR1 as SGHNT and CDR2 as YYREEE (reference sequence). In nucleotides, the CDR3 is TGTGCCAGCAGCTTGCCGAATACATTTAGCGGGTTCACAGATACGCAGTATTTT. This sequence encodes CASSLPNTFSGFTDTQYF.

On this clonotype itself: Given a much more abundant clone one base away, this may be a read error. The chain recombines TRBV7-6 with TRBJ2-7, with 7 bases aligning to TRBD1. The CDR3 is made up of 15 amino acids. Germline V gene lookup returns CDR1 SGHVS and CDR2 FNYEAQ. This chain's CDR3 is CASSLAQGRGGEQCF. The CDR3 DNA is TGTGCCAGCAGCTTAGCGCAGGGACGAGGGGGCGAGCAGTGCTTC.

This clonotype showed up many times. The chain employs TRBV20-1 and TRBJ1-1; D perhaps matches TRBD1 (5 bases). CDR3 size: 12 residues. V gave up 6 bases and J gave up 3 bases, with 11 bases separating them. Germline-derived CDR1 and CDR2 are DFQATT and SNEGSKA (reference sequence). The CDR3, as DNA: TGCAGTGCGGAGGGGTCAGACACTGAAGCTTTCTTT. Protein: CSAEGSDTEAFF.

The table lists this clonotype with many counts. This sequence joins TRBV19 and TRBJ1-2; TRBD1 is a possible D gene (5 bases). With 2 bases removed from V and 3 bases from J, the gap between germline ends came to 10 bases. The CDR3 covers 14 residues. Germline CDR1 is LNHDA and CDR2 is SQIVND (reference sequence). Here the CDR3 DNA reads TGTGCCAGTAGTATAACGGACACGGACTATGGCTACACCTTC. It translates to CASSITDTDYGYTF.

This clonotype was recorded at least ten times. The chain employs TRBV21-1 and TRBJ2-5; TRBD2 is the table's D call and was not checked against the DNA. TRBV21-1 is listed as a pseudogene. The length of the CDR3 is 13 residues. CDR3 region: CASSNGGQETQYF. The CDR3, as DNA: TGTGCCAGCAGCAACGGAGGCCAAGAGACCCAGTACTTC.